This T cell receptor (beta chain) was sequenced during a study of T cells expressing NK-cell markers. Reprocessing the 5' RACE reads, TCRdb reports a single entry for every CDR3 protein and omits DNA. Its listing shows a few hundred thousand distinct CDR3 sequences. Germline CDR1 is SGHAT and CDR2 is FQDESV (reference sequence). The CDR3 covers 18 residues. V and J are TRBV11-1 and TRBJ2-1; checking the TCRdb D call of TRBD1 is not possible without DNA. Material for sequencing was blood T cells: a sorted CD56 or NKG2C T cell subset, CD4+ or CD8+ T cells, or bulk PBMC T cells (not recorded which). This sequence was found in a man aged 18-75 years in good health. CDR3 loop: CASSPGIRRGQGRNEQFF.